The sequence of this T cell receptor (beta chain) was determined in a study of T cell changes during pregnancy in multiple sclerosis. Profiled with immunoSEQ multiplex PCR; TCRdb holds only in-frame clones, not every one. This table has about 57,000 clones, over 80% appearing once. Between the trimmed V and J ends, which lost 6 bases and 7 bases, there was a span of 18 bases. Germline V lookup: CDR1 MNHEY, CDR2 SVGAGI. The CDR3 loop spans 14 amino acids. The TCR comes from a female donor with multiple sclerosis, enrolled in a pregnancy study. The material sequenced was CD4+ T cells from peripheral blood mononuclear cells, taken in the third trimester of pregnancy. V usage is TRBV6-5 and J usage is TRBJ1-1, with a weak D call TRBD1 (6 bases). The CDR3 spells CASRTTGTLFEAFF. In DNA, the CDR3 is TGTGCCAGCAGGACTACCGGGACACTTTTTGAAGCTTTCTTT.